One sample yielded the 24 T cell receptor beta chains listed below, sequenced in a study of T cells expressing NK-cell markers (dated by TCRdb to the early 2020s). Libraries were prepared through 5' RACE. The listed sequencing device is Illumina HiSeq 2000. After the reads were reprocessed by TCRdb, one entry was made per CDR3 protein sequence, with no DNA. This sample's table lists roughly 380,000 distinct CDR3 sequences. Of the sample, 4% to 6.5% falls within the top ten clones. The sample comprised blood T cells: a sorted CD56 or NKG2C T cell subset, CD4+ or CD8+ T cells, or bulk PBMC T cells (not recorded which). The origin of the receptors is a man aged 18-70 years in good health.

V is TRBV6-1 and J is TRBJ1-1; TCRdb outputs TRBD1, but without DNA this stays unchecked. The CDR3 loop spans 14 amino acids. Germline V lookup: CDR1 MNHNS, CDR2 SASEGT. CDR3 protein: CATRATKSNTEAFF.

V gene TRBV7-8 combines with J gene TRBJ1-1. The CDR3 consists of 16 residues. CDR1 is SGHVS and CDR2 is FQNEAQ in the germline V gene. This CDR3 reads CASSPNRAGRNTEAFF. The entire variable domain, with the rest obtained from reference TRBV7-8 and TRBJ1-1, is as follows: GAGVSQSPRYKVAKRGQDVALRCDPISGHVSLFWYQQALGQGPEFLTYFQNEAQLDKSGLPSDRFFAERPEGSVSTLKIQRTQQEDSAVYLCASSPNRAGRNTEAFFGQGTRLTVV.

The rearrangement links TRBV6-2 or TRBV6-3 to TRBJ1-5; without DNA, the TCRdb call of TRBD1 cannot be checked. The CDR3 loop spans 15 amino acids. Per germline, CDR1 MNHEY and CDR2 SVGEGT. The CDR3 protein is CASSYTGQRNQPQHF.

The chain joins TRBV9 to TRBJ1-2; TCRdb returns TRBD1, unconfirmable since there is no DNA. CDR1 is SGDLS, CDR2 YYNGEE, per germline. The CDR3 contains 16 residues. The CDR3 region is CASSVATGTGPIGYTF.

This chain's CDR3 is CASSDSGLHTDTQYF. The chain combines TRBV6-4 with TRBJ2-3. This CDR3 comprises 15 residues. Germline-derived CDR1 and CDR2 are MRHNA and SNTAGT.

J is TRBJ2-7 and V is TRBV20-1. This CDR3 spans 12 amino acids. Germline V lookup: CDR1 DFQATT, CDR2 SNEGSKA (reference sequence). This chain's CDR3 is CSAGYISYEQYF.

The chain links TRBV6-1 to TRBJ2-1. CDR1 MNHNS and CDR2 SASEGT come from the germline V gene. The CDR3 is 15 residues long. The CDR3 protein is CASSEKPATIYEQFF.

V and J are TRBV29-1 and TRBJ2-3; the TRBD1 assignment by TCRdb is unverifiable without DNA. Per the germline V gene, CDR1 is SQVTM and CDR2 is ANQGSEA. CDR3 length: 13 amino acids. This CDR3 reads CSVPLGQLDTQYF.

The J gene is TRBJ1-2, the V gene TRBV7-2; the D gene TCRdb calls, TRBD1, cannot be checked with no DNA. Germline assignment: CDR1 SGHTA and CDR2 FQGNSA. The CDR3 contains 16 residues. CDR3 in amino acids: CASSPRTGALNYGYTF.

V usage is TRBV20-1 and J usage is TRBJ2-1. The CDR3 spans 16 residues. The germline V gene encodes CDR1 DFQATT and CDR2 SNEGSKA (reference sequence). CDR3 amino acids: CSARGVSSGVYNEQFF.

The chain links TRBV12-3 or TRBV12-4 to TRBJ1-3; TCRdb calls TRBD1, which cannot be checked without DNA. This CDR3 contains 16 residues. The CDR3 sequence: CASSFARGFAGNTIYF.

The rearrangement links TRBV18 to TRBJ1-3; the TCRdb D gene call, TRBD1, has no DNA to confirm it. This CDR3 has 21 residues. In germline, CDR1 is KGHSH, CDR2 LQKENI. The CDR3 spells CASSPLGQGPGVGSSGNTIYF.

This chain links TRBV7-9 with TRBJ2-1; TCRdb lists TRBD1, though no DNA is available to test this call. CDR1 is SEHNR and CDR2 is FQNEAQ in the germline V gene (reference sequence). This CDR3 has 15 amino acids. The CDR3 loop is CASSSTGAGWNEQFF.

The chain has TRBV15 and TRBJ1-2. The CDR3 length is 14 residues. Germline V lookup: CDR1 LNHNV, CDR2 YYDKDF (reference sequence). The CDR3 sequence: CATSRDLANYGYTF.

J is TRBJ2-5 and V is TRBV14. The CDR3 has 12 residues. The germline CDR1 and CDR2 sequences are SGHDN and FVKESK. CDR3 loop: CASSSASGTQYF.

Here the CDR3 reads CATPAPVAGYTF. J is TRBJ1-2 and V is TRBV19; the TRBD1 assignment by TCRdb is unverifiable without DNA. The CDR3 length is 12 residues. The germline V gene has CDR1 LNHDA and CDR2 SQIVND (reference sequence).

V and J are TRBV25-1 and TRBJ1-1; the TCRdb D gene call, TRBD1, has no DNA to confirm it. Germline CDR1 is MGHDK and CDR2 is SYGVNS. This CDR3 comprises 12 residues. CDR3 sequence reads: CATHDRGTEAFF.

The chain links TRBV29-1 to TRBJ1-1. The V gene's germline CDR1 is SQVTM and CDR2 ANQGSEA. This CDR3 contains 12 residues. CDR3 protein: CSVARAGTEAFF.

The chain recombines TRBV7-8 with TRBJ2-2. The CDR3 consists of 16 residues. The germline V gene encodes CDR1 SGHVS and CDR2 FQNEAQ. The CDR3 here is CASSLSATENTGELFF.

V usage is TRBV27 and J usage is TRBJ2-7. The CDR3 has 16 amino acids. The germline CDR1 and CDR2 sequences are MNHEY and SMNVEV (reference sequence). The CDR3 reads CASSVAQRKTSYEQYF.

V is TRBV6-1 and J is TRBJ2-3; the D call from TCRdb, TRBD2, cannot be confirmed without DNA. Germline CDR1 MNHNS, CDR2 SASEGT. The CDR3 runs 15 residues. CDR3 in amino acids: CASKAVRGGTDTQYF.

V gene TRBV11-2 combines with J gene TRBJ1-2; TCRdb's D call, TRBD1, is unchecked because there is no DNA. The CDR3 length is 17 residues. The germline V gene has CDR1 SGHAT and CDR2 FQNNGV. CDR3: CASSLVIGTGTAIGYTF.

CDR3 in amino acids: CASSLTPGPEAQYF. The chain has TRBV28 and TRBJ2-7; TCRdb returns TRBD1, unconfirmable since there is no DNA. Germline V gives CDR1 MDHEN, CDR2 SYDVKM. This CDR3 is built from 14 residues.

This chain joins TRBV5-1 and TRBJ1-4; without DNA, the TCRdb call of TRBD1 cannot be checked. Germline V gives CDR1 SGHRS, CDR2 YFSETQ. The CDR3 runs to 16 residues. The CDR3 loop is CASSLASGGVGEKLFF.